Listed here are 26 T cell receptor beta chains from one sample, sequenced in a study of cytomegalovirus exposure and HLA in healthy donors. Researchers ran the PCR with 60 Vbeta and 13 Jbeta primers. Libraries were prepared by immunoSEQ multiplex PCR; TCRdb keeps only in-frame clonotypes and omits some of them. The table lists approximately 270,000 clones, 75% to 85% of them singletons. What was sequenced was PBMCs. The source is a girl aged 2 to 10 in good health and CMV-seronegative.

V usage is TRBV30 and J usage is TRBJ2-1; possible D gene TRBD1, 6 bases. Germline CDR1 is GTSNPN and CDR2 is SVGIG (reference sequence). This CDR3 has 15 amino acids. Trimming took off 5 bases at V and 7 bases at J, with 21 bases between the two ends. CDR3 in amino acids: CAWYSRGSSSNEQFF. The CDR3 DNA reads TGTGCCTGGTATAGCAGGGGAAGTTCAAGTAATGAGCAGTTCTTC.

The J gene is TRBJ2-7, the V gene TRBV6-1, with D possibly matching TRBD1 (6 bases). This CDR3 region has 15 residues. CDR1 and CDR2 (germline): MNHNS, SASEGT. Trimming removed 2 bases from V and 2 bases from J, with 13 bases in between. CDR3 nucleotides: TGTGCCAGCAGTGAAAGGGCAGGGGCCACCTACGAGCAGTACTTC. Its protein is CASSERAGATYEQYF.

The CDR3 here is CASRDHRGRIYGYTF. The DNA for the CDR3 is TGTGCCAGCAGGGATCACAGGGGGCGCATCTATGGCTACACCTTC. V is TRBV2 and J is TRBJ1-2; 9 nucleotides match TRBD1. This CDR3 spans 15 amino acids. V gave up 6 bases and J gave up 4 bases; unmatched junction bases: 9. Germline V CDR1 and CDR2: SNHLY, FYNNEI. Combining the CDR3 with reference TRBV2 and TRBJ1-2 gives the whole variable domain EPEVTQTPSHQVTQMGQEVILRCVPISNHLYFYWYRQILGQKVEFLVSFYNNEISEKSEIFDDQFSVERPDGSNFTLKIRSTKLEDSAMYFCASRDHRGRIYGYTFGSGTRLTVV.

The CDR3 DNA sequence: TGTGCCAGCAATTCCGGTGGGGAGAACTATGGCTACACCTTC. Encoded protein: CASNSGGENYGYTF. J is TRBJ1-2 and V is TRBV6-5; no firm D call. The CDR3 length is 14 residues. Germline V gives CDR1 MNHEY, CDR2 SVGAGI. The germline V and J ends were trimmed by 7 bases and 2 bases, with 14 bases remaining between them.

CDR3 bases: TGTGCCACCAGCTTAATGGGACTAGCGGGAAGAAACCTAGCCAAAAACATTCAGTACTTC. Amino acid sequence: CATSLMGLAGRNLAKNIQYF. The chain uses TRBV15 and TRBJ2-4, with 13 positions matching TRBD2. In germline, CDR1 is LNHNV, CDR2 YYDKDF (reference sequence). There are 20 residues in the CDR3. V was pared by 5 bases and J by 0 bases, with 13 bases of the junction left unmatched.

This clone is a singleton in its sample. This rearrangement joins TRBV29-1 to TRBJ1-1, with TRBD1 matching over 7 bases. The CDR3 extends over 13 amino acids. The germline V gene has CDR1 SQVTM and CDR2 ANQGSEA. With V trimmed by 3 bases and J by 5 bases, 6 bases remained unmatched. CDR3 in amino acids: CSVEGVQGTEAFF. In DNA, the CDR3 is TGCAGCGTTGAGGGGGTACAGGGGACTGAAGCTTTCTTT.

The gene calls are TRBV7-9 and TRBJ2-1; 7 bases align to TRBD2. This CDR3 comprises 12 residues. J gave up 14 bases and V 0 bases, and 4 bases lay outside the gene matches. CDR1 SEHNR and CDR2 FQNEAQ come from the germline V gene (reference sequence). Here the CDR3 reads CASSLAGGLKFF. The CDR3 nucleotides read TGTGCCAGCAGCTTAGCGGGAGGGCTTAAGTTCTTC.

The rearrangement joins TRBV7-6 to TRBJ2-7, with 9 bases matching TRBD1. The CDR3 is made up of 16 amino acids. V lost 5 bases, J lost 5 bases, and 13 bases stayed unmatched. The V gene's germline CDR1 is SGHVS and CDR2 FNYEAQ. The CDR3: CASSQPSGQGSDEQYF. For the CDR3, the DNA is TGTGCCAGCAGCCAACCCAGCGGACAGGGGAGTGACGAGCAGTACTTC.

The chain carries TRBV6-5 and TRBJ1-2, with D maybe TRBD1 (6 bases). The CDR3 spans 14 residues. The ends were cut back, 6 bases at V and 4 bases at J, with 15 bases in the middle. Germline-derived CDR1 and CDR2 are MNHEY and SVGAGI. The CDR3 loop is CASSRDKGVYGYTF. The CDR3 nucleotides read TGTGCCAGCAGCCGGGACAAAGGTGTCTATGGCTACACCTTC.

The CDR3 DNA reads TGTGCCAGCAGACCAGGGTCTGGAAACACCATATATTTT. It encodes CASRPGSGNTIYF. This sequence joins TRBV5-6 and TRBJ1-3; possibly TRBD1 for D (5 bases). The CDR3 is 13 residues long. The germline V and J ends were trimmed by 5 bases and 1 base, with 7 bases remaining between them. The germline CDR1 and CDR2 sequences are SGHDT and YYEEEE.

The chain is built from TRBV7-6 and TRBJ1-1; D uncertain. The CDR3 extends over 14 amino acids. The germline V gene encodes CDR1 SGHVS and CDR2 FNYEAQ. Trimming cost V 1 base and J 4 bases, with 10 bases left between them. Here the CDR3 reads CASSLVQSGTEAFF. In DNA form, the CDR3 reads TGTGCCAGCAGCTTAGTACAATCGGGCACTGAAGCTTTCTTT. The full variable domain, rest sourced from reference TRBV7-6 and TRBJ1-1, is GAGVSQSPRYKVTKRGQDVALRCDPISGHVSLYWYRQALGQGPEFLTYFNYEAQQDKSGLPNDRFSAERPEGSISTLTIQRTEQRDSAMYRCASSLVQSGTEAFFGQGTRLTVV.

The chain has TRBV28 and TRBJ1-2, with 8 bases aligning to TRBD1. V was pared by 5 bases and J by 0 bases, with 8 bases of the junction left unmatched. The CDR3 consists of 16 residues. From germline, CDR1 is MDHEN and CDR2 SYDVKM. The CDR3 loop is CASSRPGTGANYGYTF. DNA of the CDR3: TGTGCCAGCAGTCGCCCAGGGACAGGAGCTAACTATGGCTACACCTTC.

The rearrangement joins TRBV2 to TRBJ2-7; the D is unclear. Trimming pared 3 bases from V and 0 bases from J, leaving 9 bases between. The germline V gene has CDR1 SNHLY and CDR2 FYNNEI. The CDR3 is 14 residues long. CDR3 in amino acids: CASSDPTYSYEQYF. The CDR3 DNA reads TGTGCCAGCAGTGACCCGACATACTCCTACGAGCAGTACTTC.

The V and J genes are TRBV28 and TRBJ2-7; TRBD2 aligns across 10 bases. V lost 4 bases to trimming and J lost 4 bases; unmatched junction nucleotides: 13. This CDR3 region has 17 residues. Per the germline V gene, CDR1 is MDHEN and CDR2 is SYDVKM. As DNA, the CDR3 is TGTGCCAGCAGTTCGGATAGCGGGAGGTTCATAACGTACGAGCAGTACTTC. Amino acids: CASSSDSGRFITYEQYF. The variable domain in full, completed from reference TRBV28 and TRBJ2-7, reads DVKVTQSSRYLVKRTGEKVFLECVQDMDHENMFWYRQDPGLGLRLIYFSYDVKMKEKGDIPEGYSVSREKKERFSLILESASTNQTSMYLCASSSDSGRFITYEQYFGPGTRLTVT.

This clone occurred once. CDR3 in DNA: TGTGCCAGTAGTATGGCGGCCGGGGGAGCTAACTATGGCTACACCTTC. Translation gives CASSMAAGGANYGYTF. This sequence joins TRBV19 and TRBJ1-2; D perhaps matches TRBD1 (5 bases). Germline V gene sequence: CDR1 LNHDA, CDR2 SQIVND (reference sequence). V lost 3 bases and J lost 0, with 14 bases in between. The CDR3 loop spans 16 amino acids.

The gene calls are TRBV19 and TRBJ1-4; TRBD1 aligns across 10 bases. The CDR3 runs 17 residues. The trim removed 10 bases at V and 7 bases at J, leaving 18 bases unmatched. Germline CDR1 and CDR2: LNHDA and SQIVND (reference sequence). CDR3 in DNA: TGTGCCACCTCCGGGACAGGGGATTTTACAGTGGGTGAAAAACTGTTTTTT. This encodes CATSGTGDFTVGEKLFF.

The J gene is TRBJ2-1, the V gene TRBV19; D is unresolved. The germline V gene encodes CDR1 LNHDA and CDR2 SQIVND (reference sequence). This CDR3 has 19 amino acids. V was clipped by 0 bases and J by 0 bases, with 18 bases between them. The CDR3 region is CASSIDDTNPHSSYNEQFF. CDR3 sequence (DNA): TGTGCCAGTAGTATAGATGACACAAATCCACACAGCTCCTACAATGAGCAGTTCTTC. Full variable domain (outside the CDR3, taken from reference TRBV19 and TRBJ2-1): DGGITQSPKYLFRKEGQNVTLSCEQNLNHDAMYWYRQDPGQGLRLIYYSQIVNDFQKGDIAEGYSVSREKKESFPLTVTSAQKNPTAFYLCASSIDDTNPHSSYNEQFFGPGTRLTVL.

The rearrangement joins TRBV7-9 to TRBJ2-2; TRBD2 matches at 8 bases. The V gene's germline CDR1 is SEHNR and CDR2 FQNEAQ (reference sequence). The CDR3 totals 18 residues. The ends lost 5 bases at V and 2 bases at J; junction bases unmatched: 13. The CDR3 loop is CASSDAEVAGTNTGELFF. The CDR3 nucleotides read TGTGCCAGCAGCGACGCTGAGGTAGCGGGAACTAACACCGGGGAGCTGTTTTTT.

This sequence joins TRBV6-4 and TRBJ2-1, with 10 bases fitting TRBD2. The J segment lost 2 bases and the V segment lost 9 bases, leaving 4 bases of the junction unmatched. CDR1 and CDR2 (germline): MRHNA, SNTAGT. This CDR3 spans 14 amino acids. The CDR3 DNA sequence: TGTGCCAGAATTAGCGGGGGGACCTACAATGAGCAGTTCTTC. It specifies CARISGGTYNEQFF.

The CDR3 sequence is CASSPQWGQTGELFF. In nucleotides, the CDR3 is TGTGCCAGCTCACCACAGTGGGGGCAGACCGGGGAGCTGTTTTTT. This chain links TRBV18 with TRBJ2-2; TRBD1 is a possible D gene (6 bases). V lost 1 base to trimming and J lost 5 bases, with 11 bases between them. In germline, CDR1 is KGHSH, CDR2 LQKENI. This CDR3 contains 15 residues.

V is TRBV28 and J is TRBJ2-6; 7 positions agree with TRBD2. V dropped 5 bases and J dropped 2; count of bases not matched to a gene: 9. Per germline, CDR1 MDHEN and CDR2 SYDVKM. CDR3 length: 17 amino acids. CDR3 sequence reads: CASSTQPGRTGANVLTF. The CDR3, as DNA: TGTGCCAGCAGTACCCAACCCGGGAGGACTGGGGCCAACGTCCTGACTTTC. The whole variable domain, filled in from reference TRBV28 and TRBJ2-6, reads DVKVTQSSRYLVKRTGEKVFLECVQDMDHENMFWYRQDPGLGLRLIYFSYDVKMKEKGDIPEGYSVSREKKERFSLILESASTNQTSMYLCASSTQPGRTGANVLTFGAGSRLTVL.

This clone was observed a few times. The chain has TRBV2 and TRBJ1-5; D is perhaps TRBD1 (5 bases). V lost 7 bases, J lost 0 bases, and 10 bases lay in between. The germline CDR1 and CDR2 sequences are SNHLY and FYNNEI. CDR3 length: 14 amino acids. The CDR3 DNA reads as TGTGCCAGCAACAAGGGGTATAGCAATCAGCCCCAGCATTTT. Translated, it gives CASNKGYSNQPQHF. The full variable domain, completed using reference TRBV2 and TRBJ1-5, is EPEVTQTPSHQVTQMGQEVILRCVPISNHLYFYWYRQILGQKVEFLVSFYNNEISEKSEIFDDQFSVERPDGSNFTLKIRSTKLEDSAMYFCASNKGYSNQPQHFGDGTRLSIL.

CDR3 amino acids: CASSPPFWTGMNTEAFF. CDR3 nucleotide sequence: TGTGCCAGCTCACCCCCTTTTTGGACAGGAATGAACACTGAAGCTTTCTTT. This rearrangement joins TRBV18 to TRBJ1-1, with 7 bases fitting TRBD1. From germline, CDR1 is KGHSH and CDR2 LQKENI. V gave up 3 bases and J gave up 0 bases; unmatched junction bases: 10. The length of the CDR3 is 17 residues.

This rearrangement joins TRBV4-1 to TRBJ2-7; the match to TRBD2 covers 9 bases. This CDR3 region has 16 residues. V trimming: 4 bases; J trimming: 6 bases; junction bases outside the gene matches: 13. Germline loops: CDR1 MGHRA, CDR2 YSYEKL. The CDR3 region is CASSPILAGATSEQYF. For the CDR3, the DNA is TGCGCCAGCAGCCCCATATTAGCGGGGGCAACCAGCGAGCAGTACTTC.

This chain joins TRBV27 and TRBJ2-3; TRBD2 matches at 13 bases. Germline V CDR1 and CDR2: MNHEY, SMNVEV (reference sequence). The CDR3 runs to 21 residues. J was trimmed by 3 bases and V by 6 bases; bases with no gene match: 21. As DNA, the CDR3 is TGTGCCAGCAGAATTCTAGGACTAGCGGGAGATTTTTCGTGGGAAACAGATACGCAGTATTTT. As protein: CASRILGLAGDFSWETDTQYF.

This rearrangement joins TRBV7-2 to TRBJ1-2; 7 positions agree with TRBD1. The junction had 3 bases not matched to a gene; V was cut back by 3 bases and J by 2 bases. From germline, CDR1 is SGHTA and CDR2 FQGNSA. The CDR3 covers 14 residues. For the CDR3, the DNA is TGTGCCAGCAGCTTGGCAGGGGGGAACTATGGCTACACCTTC. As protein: CASSLAGGNYGYTF.